These T cell receptor beta chains were read from a single sample in a study of control samples from healthy donors and cancer patients. Measured with immunoSEQ multiplex PCR; TCRdb has only the in-frame clones, and not every one. This table has approximately 90,000 clones, about 89% appearing once. Specimen: blood. These receptors originate from a man aged 25 to 40 in good health. Each CDR3 is given without its conserved first and last residue. D genes are given only for firm matches. Where a row states a size, it is once, few, many or the class of an expanded clone; other rows omit it.

cdr3_aa v_call clone_size d_call
SASRGVRGYRSTDTQY TRBV20-1 NA NA
ASSPGHHNYGYT TRBV9 NA NA
ASSYSYEGAEAF TRBV11-2 NA NA
ASTNQGNTEAF TRBV2 NA NA
ASSRAGTGGDEQY TRBV4-2 NA TRBD1
ASSEPTDFSGNTIY TRBV10-2 NA NA
ASSDGGVNGYT TRBV6-4 NA NA
ASYGRGGYGYT TRBV5-4 NA TRBD1
ASSLVRGHGYT TRBV5-8 NA NA
AWNRNTEAF TRBV30 once NA
ASRQQGGTNEKLF TRBV2 NA NA
ASSQGTGYYNEQF TRBV4-1 NA TRBD1
ASTGQGARGYT TRBV3-1/TRBV3-2 NA TRBD1
ASSSGTVGNNEQF TRBV19 NA NA
ASSLSTANTEAF TRBV11-2 once NA
ASSTDSGNTEAF TRBV5-6 NA NA
AWQGQSGNTEAF TRBV30 NA TRBD1
ASSLGQFIEAF TRBV11-2 NA NA
ASSLDNARGTQY TRBV11-2 NA NA
SVEDGRAGEGETQY TRBV29-1 NA NA
ASSVRLDNEQF TRBV9 NA NA
ASSLRQGADEQY TRBV19 NA TRBD1
ASSSFEGYT TRBV7-9 NA NA
AWNDGRGENTIY TRBV30 NA NA
ASSLKGIRGEAF TRBV27 NA NA
ASSEVDHLDTQY TRBV25-1 NA NA
ASSVDGVSNEKLF TRBV9 NA NA
SVGQLDEQF TRBV29-1 NA NA
ASSLYRMNTEAF TRBV7-2 NA NA
ASSFLQGTAYGYT TRBV7-2 NA TRBD1
ASSLGDGGSTDTQY TRBV5-1 NA TRBD2
ASSPKGSADTQY TRBV9 NA NA
ASGYPSLRGAGELF TRBV12-5 NA NA
AISDPGTEPYGYT TRBV10-3 once TRBD1
ASTPLGPTGELF TRBV6-5 once NA
ASSFEGLNTEAF TRBV7-2 few NA
ASSGLAGGPYNEQF TRBV19 NA TRBD2
ASSMDTSNYGYT TRBV7-9 NA NA
ASSLGAIETDTQY TRBV11-2 once NA
ASSLRSGGEDEQF TRBV5-4 once TRBD2
ASSLSQSDTQY TRBV5-1 NA NA
AWSTLNNSPLH TRBV30 once NA
ASSHASGLYNEQF TRBV4-2 NA TRBD2
ASSLGGSEDEKLF TRBV7-2 NA NA
ASTRSSYNSPLH TRBV27 NA NA
ASSQGHEKLF TRBV4-1 NA NA
ASSLLGPNTEAF TRBV27 NA NA
ASSFTGTGIAEAF TRBV5-1 once TRBD1
ASSTTGGNTEAF TRBV18 NA TRBD1
ASSFEQGGTNEKLF TRBV11-2 NA TRBD1
ASSVGKNTEAF TRBV9 NA NA
ASSPEKLSNQPQH TRBV18 NA NA
ASSRRDTQY TRBV3-1/TRBV3-2 NA NA
ASRMGEGVYNSPLH TRBV10-2 NA NA